This T cell receptor (beta chain) appears in the sequencing data of a study of T cells in Graves' hyperthyroidism and ophthalmopathy. Study details: Peripheral blood specimens were obtained at initial diagnosis, prior to any treatment. Study-level points and caveats: Ophthalmopathy, which appeared later, was predicted by the model a median approximately 6 months before onset.

RNA transcripts served as the template for amplifying TCR beta CDR3 regions. HTBI primers were the set used in a first-round RT-PCR of the TCR CDR3. Each CDR3 protein gets one entry after TCRdb re-called the multiplex PCR reads with MiXCR. The profile covers hundreds of thousands of distinct CDR3 sequences, with about 15% appearing a single time and roughly 13% taken by the ten largest. The V end was cut by 4 bases, the J end by 0 bases, with 6 bases between. This CDR3 is built from 12 residues. Germline values: CDR1 SQVTM, CDR2 ANQGSEA. A note on this clonotype: Its antigen remains unidentified.

Lactation, pregnancy, other autoimmune disease or uncontrolled infection led to exclusion of patients. From 9 to 10 ml of fresh peripheral blood, PBMCs were isolated. This TCR was sampled from a man in his late teens or twenties with Graves' ophthalmopathy. The chain joins TRBV29-1 to TRBJ1-1, with D unresolved. What was sequenced was blood. The chain's CDR3 is CSVGELNTEAFF. CDR3 in DNA: TGCAGCGTTGGGGAATTGAACACTGAAGCTTTCTTT.